This TCR beta chain was sequenced during a study of blood T cell repertoires in COVID-19. Trimming cost V 0 bases and J 1 base, with 5 bases left between them. Germline CDR1 reads GTSNPN; CDR2 reads SVGIG (reference sequence). The CDR3 length is 13 residues. Under the authors' procedure: The assay estimated nucleated cells by amplifying reference gene primers. Method: immunoSEQ multiplex PCR; TCRdb's copy keeps in-frame clones and lacks some. D and trimming come from the DNA, and the V and J calls and clone size come from that table. The sample yields some 330,000 clones, approximately 88% seen once. Participants had their cohort set by participant-reported clinical history. Cohort 3 donors were reported recovered after two negative PCRs, clearance, or symptom resolution.

This chain links TRBV30 with TRBJ2-3; D not certain. The receptor's source is a man aged 25-45 years who had recovered from COVID-19. The specimen sequenced was PBMCs or T cells enriched from blood (not recorded which). In DNA form, the CDR3 reads TGTGCCTGGAGTGTATGGCGCACAGATACGCAGTATTTT. It specifies CAWSVWRTDTQYF.